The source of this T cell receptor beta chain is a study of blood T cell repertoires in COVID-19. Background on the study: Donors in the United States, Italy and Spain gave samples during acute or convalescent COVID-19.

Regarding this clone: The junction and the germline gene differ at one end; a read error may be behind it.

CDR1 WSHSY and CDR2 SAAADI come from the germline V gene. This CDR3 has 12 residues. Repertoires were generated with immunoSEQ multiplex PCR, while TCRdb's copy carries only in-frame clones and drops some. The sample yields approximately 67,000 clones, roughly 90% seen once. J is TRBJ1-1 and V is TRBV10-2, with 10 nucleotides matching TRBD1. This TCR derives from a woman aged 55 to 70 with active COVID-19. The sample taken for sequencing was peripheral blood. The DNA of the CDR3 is TGCGCCAGCAGGCCCGACAGGGGGCCTCCCCAATTT. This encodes CASRPDRGPPQF.